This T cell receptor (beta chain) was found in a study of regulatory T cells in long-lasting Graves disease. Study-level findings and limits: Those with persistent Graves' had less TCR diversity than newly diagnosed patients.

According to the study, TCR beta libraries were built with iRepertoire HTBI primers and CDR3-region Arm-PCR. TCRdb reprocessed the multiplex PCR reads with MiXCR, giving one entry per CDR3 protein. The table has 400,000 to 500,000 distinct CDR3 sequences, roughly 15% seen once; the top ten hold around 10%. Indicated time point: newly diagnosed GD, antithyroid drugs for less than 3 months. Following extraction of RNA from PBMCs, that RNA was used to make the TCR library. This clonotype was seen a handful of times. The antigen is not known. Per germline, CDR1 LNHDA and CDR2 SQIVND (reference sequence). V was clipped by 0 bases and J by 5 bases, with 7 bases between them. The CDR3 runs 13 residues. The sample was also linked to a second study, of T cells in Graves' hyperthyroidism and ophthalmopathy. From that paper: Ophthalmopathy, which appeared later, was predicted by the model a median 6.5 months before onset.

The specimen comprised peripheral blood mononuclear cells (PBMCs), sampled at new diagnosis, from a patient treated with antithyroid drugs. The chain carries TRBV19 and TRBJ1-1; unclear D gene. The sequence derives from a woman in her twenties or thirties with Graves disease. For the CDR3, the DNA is TGTGCCAGTAGTATAGATCCGGCAACTGAAGCTTTCTTT. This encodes CASSIDPATEAFF.